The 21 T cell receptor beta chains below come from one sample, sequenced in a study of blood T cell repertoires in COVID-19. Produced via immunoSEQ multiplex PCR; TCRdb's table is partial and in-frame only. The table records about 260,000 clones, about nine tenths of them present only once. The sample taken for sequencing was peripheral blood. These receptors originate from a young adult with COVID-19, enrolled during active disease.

In nucleotides, the CDR3 is TGTGCCAGCAGTTTATCAGGGACAACTCTCAACACCGGGGAGCTGTTTTTT. The encoded protein is CASSLSGTTLNTGELFF. The genes are TRBV27 and TRBJ2-2, with a weak D call TRBD1 (6 bases). Germline CDR1 reads MNHEY; CDR2 reads SMNVEV (reference sequence). V dropped 0 bases and J dropped 2 bases, with 13 bases sitting between them. This CDR3 is 17 amino acids long.

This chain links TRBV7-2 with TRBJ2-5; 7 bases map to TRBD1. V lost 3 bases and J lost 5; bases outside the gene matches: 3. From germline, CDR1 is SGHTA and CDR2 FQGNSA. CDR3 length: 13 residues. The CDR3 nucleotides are TGTGCCAGCAGCTTCCCGGACAGGGAGACCCAGTACTTC. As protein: CASSFPDRETQYF.

CDR3: CASTVGGNGYTF. CDR3 DNA sequence: TGTGCCAGCACCGTAGGAGGGAACGGCTACACCTTC. The chain employs TRBV28 and TRBJ1-2, with unresolved D. This CDR3 comprises 12 residues. V dropped 7 bases and J dropped 8 bases, with 14 bases sitting between them. The germline V gene encodes CDR1 MDHEN and CDR2 SYDVKM.

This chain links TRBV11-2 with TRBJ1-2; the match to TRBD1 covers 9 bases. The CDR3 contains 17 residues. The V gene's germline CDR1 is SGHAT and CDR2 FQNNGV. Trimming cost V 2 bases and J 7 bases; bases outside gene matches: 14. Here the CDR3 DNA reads TGTGCCAGCAGCTTATACTCCCCGGGACAGGGCCCTCGTGGCTACACCTTC. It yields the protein CASSLYSPGQGPRGYTF.

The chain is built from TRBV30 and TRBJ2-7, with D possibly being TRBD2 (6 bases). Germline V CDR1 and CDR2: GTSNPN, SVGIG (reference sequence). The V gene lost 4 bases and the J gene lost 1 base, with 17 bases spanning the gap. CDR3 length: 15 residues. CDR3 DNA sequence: TGTGCCTGGACGAGCGGGTTGGGCGGGTCCTACGAGCAGTACTTC. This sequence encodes CAWTSGLGGSYEQYF.

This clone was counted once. The CDR3 spells CAWSLGAGDNEQFF. CDR3 nucleotide sequence: TGTGCCTGGAGTCTGGGGGCGGGGGACAATGAGCAGTTCTTC. The chain is built from TRBV30 and TRBJ2-1, with D possibly matching TRBD2 (7 bases). V shed 2 bases and J shed 5 bases, with 13 bases lying between them. The CDR3 contains 14 residues. CDR1 and CDR2 (germline): GTSNPN, SVGIG (reference sequence).

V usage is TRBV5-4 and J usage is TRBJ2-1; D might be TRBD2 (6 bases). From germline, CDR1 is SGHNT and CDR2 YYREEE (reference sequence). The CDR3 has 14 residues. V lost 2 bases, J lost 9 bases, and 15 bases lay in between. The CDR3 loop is CASSLRERASEQFF. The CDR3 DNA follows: TGTGCCAGCAGCTTACGCGAGCGGGCAAGTGAGCAGTTCTTC.

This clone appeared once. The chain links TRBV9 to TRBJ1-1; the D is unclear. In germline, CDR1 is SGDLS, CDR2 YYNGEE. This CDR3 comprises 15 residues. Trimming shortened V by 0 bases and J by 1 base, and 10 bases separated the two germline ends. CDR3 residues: CASSVEPETNTEAFF. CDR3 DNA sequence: TGTGCCAGCAGCGTAGAGCCTGAAACGAACACTGAAGCTTTCTTT.

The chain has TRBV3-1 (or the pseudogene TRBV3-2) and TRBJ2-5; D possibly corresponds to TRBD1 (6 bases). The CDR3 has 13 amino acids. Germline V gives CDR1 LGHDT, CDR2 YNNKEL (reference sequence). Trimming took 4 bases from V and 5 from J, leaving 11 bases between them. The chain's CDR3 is CASSPRGMETQYF. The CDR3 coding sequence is TGTGCCAGCAGCCCTAGGGGGATGGAGACCCAGTACTTC.

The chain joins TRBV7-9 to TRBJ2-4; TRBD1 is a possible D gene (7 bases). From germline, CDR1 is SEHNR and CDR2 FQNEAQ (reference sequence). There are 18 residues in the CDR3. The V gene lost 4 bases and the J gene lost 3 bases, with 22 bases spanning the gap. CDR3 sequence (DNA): TGTGCCAGCAGCTCGCGGGACAGCGATAGATCCTTCAAAAACATTCAGTACTTC. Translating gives CASSSRDSDRSFKNIQYF. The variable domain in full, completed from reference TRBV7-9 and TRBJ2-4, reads DTGVSQNPRHKITKRGQNVTFRCDPISEHNRLYWYRQTLGQGPEFLTYFQNEAQLEKSRLLSDRFSAERPKGSFSTLEIQRTEQGDSAMYLCASSSRDSDRSFKNIQYFGAGTRLSVL.

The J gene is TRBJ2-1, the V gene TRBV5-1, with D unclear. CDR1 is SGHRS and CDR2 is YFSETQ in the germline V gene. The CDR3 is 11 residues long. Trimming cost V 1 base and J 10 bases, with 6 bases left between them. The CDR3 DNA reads TGCGCCAGCAGCTTGAGTCAGGAGCAGTTCTTC. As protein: CASSLSQEQFF. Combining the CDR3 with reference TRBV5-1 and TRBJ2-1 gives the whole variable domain KAGVTQTPRYLIKTRGQQVTLSCSPISGHRSVSWYQQTPGQGLQFLFEYFSETQRNKGNFPGRFSGRQFSNSRSEMNVSTLELGDSALYLCASSLSQEQFFGPGTRLTVL.

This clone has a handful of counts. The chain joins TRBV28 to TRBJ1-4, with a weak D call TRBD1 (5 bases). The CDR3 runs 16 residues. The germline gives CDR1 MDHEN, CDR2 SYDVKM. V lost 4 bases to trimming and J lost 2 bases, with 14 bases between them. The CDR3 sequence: CASSSPPRVTNEKLFF. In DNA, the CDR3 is TGTGCCAGCAGTTCCCCTCCCAGGGTGACTAATGAAAAACTGTTTTTT.

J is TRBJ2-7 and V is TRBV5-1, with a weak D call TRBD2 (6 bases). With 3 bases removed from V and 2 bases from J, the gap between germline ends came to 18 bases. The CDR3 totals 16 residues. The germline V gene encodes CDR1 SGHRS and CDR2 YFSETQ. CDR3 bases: TGCGCCAGCAGCTGGGGGGATACAGGCGGCGCCTACGAGCAGTACTTC. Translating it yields CASSWGDTGGAYEQYF.

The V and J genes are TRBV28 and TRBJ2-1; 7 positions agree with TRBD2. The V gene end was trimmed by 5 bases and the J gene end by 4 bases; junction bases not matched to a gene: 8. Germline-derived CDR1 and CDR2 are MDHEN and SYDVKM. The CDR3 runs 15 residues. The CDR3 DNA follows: TGTGCCAGCAGTCTAACTAGCGAGGTTTACAATGAGCAGTTCTTC. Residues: CASSLTSEVYNEQFF.

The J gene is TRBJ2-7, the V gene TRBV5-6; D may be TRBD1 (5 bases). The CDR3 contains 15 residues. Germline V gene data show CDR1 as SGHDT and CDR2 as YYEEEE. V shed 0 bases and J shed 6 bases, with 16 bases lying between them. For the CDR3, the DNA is TGTGCCAGCAGCTTGGAAGGGGCCAGGGCTGGCGAGCAGTACTTC. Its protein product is CASSLEGARAGEQYF.

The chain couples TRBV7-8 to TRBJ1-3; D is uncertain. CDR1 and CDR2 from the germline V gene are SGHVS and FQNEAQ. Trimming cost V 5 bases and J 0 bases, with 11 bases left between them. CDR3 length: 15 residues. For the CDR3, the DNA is TGTGCCAGCAGCGGAAACAGCAACTCTGGAAACACCATATATTTT. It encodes CASSGNSNSGNTIYF.

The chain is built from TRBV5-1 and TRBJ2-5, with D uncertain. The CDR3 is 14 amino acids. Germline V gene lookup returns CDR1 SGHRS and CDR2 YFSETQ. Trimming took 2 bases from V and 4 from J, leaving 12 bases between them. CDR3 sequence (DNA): TGCGCCAGCAGCTTTAGTAGCACCGGAGAGACCCAGTACTTC. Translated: CASSFSSTGETQYF. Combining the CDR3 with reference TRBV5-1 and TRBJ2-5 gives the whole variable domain KAGVTQTPRYLIKTRGQQVTLSCSPISGHRSVSWYQQTPGQGLQFLFEYFSETQRNKGNFPGRFSGRQFSNSRSEMNVSTLELGDSALYLCASSFSSTGETQYFGPGTRLLVL.

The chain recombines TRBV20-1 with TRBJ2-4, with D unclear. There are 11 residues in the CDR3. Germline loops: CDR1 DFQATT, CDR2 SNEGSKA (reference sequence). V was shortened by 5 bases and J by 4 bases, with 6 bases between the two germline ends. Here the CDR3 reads CSALLKNIQYF. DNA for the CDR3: TGCAGTGCTTTACTAAAAAACATTCAGTACTTC.

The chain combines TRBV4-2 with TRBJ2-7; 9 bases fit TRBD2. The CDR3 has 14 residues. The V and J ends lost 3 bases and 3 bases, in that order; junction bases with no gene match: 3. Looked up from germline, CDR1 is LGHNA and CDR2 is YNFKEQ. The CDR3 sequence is CASSQYSGGYEQYF. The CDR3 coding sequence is TGTGCCAGCAGCCAGTATAGCGGGGGCTACGAGCAGTACTTC.

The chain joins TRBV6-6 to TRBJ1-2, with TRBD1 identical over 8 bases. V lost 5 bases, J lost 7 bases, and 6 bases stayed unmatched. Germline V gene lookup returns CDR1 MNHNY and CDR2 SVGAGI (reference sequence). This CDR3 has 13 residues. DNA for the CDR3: TGTGCCAGCAGTGCACAGGGGGAATCTGGCTACACCTTC. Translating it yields CASSAQGESGYTF.

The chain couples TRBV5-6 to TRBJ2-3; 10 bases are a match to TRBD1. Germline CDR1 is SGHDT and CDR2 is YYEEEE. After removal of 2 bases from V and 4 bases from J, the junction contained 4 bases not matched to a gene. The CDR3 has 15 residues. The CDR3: CASSFPTGGPDTQYF. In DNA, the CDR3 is TGTGCCAGCAGCTTCCCGACAGGGGGCCCAGATACGCAGTATTTT.